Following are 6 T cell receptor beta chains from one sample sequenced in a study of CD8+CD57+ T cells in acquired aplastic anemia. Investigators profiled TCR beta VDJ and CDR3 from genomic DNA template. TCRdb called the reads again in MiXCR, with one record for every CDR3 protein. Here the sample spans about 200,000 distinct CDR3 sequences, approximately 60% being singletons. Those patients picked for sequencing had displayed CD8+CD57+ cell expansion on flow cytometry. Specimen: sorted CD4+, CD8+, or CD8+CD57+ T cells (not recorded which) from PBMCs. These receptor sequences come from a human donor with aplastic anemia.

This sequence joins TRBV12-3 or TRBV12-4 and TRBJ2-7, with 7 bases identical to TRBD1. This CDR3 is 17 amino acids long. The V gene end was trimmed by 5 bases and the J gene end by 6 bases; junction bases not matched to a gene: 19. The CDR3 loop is CASSAPSTGTWTFEQYF. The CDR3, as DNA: TGTGCCAGCAGTGCCCCCTCGACAGGGACCTGGACCTTCGAGCAGTACTTC.

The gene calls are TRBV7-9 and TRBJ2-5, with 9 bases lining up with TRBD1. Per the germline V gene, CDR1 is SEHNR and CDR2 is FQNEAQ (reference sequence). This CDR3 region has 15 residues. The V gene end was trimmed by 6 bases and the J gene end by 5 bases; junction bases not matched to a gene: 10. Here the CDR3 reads CASSLSGTGWETQYF. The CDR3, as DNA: TGTGCCAGCAGTCTCTCCGGGACAGGGTGGGAGACCCAGTACTTC.

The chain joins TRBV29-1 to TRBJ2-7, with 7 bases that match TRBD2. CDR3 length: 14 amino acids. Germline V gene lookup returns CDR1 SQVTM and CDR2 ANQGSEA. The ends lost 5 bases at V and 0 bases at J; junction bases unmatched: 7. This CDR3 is CSVIRGGSSYEQYF. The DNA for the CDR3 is TGCAGCGTTATAAGGGGCGGGAGCTCCTACGAGCAGTACTTC.

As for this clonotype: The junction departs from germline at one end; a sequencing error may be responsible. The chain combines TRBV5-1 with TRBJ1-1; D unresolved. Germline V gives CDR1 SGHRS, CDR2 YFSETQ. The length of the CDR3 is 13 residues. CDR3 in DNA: TGCGCCAGCAGCTTAATTGGGAGCACTGAAGCTGTCTTT. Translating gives CASSLIGSTEAVF.

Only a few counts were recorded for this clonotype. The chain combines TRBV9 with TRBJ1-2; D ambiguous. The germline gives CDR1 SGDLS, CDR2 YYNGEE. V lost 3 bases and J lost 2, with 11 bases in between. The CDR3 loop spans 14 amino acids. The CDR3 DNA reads TGTGCCAGCAGCGCGGACGGCGGGAACTATGGCTACACCTTC. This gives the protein CASSADGGNYGYTF.

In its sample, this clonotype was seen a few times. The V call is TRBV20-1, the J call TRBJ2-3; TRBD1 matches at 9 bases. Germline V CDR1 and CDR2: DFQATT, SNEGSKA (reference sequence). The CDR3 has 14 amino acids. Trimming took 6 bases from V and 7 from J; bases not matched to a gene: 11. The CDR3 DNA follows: TGCAGTGCGATGGACAGGGGTGTGATCTATACGCAGTATTTT. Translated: CSAMDRGVIYTQYF.